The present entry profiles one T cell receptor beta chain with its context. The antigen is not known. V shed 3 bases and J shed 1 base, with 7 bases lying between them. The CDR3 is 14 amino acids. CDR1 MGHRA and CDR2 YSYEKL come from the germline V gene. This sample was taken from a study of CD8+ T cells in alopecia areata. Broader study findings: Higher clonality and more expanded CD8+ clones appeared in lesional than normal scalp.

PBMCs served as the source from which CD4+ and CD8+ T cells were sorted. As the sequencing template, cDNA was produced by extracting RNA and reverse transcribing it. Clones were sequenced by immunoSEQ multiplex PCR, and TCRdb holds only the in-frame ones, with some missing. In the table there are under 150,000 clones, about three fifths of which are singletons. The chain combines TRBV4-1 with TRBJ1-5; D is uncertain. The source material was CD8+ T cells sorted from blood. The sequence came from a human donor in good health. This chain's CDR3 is CASSHLGSNQPQHF. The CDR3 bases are TGCGCCAGCAGCCACCTTGGGAGCAATCAGCCCCAGCATTTT.